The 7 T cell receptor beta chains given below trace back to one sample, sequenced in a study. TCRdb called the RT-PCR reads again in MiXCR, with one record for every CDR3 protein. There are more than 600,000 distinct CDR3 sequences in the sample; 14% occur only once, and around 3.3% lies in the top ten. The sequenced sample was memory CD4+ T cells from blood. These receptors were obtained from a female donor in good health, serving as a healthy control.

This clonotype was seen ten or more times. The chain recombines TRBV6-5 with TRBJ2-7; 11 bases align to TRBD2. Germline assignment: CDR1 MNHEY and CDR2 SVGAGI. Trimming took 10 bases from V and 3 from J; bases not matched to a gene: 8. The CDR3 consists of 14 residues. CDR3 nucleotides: TGTGCCACGAGGGGACTAGCGGAAATCTACGAGCAGTACTTC. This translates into CATRGLAEIYEQYF.

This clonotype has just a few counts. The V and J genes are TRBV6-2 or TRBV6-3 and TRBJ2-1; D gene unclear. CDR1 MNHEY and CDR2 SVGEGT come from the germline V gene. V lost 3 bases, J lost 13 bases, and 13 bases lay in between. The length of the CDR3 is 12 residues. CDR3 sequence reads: CASSYSVGSQFF. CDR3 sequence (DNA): TGTGCCAGCAGTTATTCGGTTGGTAGTCAGTTCTTC.

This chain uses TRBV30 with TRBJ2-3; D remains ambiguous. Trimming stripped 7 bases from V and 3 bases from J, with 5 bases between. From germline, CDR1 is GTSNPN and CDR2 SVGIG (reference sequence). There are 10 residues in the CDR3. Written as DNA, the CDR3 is TGTGCCTTATTTACAGATACGCAGTATTTT. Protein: CALFTDTQYF.

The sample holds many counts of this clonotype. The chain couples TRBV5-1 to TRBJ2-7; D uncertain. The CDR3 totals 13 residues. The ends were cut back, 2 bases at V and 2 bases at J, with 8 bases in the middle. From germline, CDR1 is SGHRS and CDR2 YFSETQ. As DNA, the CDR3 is TGCGCCAGCAGCTTTAACCCGGCCTACGAGCAGTACTTC. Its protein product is CASSFNPAYEQYF.

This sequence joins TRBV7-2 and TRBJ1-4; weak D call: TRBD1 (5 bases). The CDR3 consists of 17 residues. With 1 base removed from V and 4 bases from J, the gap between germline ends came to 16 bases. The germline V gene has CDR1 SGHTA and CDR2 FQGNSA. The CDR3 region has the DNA TGTGCCAGCAGCTTAGTACGGCAGGGATGGGGTAATGAAAAACTGTTTTTT. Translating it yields CASSLVRQGWGNEKLFF. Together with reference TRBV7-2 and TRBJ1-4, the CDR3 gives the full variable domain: GAGVSQSPSNKVTEKGKDVELRCDPISGHTALYWYRQSLGQGLEFLIYFQGNSAPDKSGLPSDRFSAERTGGSVSTLTIQRTQQEDSAVYLCASSLVRQGWGNEKLFFGSGTQLSVL.

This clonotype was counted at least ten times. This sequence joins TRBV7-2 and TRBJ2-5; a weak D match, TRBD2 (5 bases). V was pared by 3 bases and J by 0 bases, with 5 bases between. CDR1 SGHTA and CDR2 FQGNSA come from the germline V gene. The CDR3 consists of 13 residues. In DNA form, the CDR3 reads TGTGCCAGCAGCTTGACTAACCAAGAGACCCAGTACTTC. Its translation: CASSLTNQETQYF.

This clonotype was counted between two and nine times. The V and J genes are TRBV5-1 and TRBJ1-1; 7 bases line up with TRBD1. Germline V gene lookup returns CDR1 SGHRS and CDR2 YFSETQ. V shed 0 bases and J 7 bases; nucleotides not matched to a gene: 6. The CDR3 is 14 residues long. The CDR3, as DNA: TGCGCCAGCAGCTTGGGCCAGGGGGTCGGTGAAGCTTTCTTT. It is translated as CASSLGQGVGEAFF.